This T cell receptor delta chain was documented in a study of gamma-delta chains in newborns, infants, children. Study details: Microbial exposure reportedly drives polyclonal innate γδ T cell expansion after birth.

This clone rates as medium-sized. The ends lost 3 bases at V and 8 bases at J; junction bases unmatched: 15. This CDR3 region has 17 residues. CDR1 GEAIGNYY and CDR2 EKD come from the germline V gene. TCRdb reapplied CATT to the reads. In the table there are a few thousand delta-chain clones, around 3% of which are singletons. The clonotype originates from a child who was a newborn, infant or young child, either healthy, febrile or measles-vaccinated (not recorded which). The chain recombines TRDV2 with TRDJ2; 9 nucleotides line up with TRDD3. The source material was blood. CDR3 in amino acids: CACDPLSWGITTAQLFF. CDR3 bases: TGTGCCTGTGACCCCCTTAGCTGGGGGATTACTACCGCACAACTCTTCTTT.